One and the same sample provided the 10 T cell receptor beta chains below, sequenced in a study of shared clonotypes between healthy human individuals (dated by TCRdb to about 2020). Receptors were amplified or captured by the immunoSEQ multiplex PCR assay. TCRdb retrieved this table from immuneACCESS and kept in-frame rearrangements only. Not all clones are present; in checked studies, unresolved V genes account for under half, and no reason is known for the remainder. The sample yields under 2.5 million clones; 85% to 95% were counted once. The ten largest clones take up around 0.4% of the sample. The sample consisted of naive CD4+ T cells from PBMCs. The sample's cell subset or site label, in plain terms: CD45RA+ positively selected. The origin of the receptors is a man aged 18 to 29 in good health. Some clones in this sample may be carry-over from other donors' samples.

The chain couples TRBV20-1 to TRBJ2-5; D is undetermined. The CDR3 is made up of 11 amino acids. The V gene's germline CDR1 is DFQATT and CDR2 SNEGSKA (reference sequence). CDR3 region: CGWRFSETQYF. Written as DNA, the CDR3 is TGCGGATGGCGGTTTAGCGAGACCCAGTACTTC.

V gene TRBV6-5 combines with J gene TRBJ2-5; D gene unclear. The J call may be mistaken, given a closer DNA end match to TRBJ2-7. Germline loops: CDR1 MNHEY, CDR2 SVGAGI. The CDR3 spans 11 residues. CDR3 coding DNA: TGTGCCACAATGAGCTCCTACGAGCAGTACTTC. Translating gives CATMSSYEQYF.

V usage is TRBV7-9 and J usage is TRBJ2-2; tentative D call: TRBD2 (6 bases). The CDR3 is made up of 12 amino acids. Trimming removed 8 bases from V and 6 bases from J, with 10 bases in between. The germline V gene has CDR1 SEHNR and CDR2 FQNEAQ (reference sequence). The CDR3 loop reads CASGRISGELFF. In DNA form, the CDR3 reads TGTGCCAGCGGGAGGATCTCCGGGGAGCTGTTTTTT.

CDR3 in amino acids: CASGLRGEKLFF. The CDR3 DNA sequence: TGTGCCAGCGGACTCCGAGGCGAAAAACTGTTTTTT. This rearrangement joins TRBV28 to TRBJ1-4, with D unclear. Deletions cut 8 bases from V and 8 bases from J, with 12 bases between. CDR3 length: 12 residues. Germline loops: CDR1 MDHEN, CDR2 SYDVKM.

The chain couples TRBV7-2 to TRBJ2-6, with unresolved D. The CDR3 totals 16 residues. CDR1 and CDR2 from the germline V gene are SGHTA and FQGNSA. The V and J ends lost 5 bases and 0 bases respectively, with 11 bases between them. The DNA of the CDR3 is TGTGCCAGCAGCCTAAAGTGGAGCTCTGGGGCCAACGTCCTGACTTTC. It yields the protein CASSLKWSSGANVLTF. The full variable domain, in which reference TRBV7-2 and TRBJ2-6 provide the parts outside the CDR3, is GAGVSQSPSNKVTEKGKDVELRCDPISGHTALYWYRQSLGQGLEFLIYFQGNSAPDKSGLPSDRFSAERTGGSVSTLTIQRTQQEDSAVYLCASSLKWSSGANVLTFGAGSRLTVL.

The rearrangement uses TRBV19 and TRBJ1-5; unclear D gene. The CDR3 is 13 residues long. Germline V gene sequence: CDR1 LNHDA, CDR2 SQIVND (reference sequence). Trimming removed 4 bases from V and 0 bases from J, with 4 bases in between. CDR3 residues: CASSKYSNQPQHF. The CDR3 DNA reads as TGTGCCAGTAGTAAATATAGCAATCAGCCCCAGCATTTT.

This CDR3 reads CATSRDMGIGNTIYF. CDR3 coding DNA: TGTGCCACCAGCAGAGATATGGGGATCGGAAACACCATATATTTT. This chain connects TRBV15 to TRBJ1-3; the D is unclear. V lost 0 bases and J lost 4, with 10 bases in between. The CDR3 extends over 15 amino acids. CDR1 and CDR2 (germline): LNHNV, YYDKDF (reference sequence).

The chain links TRBV5-1 to TRBJ2-3; D is uncertain. The germline V and J ends were trimmed by 6 bases and 0 bases, with 11 bases remaining between them. The CDR3 has 14 amino acids. Germline V gene data show CDR1 as SGHRS and CDR2 as YFSETQ. The DNA for the CDR3 is TGCGCCAGCAAGGAGTTTTCTAGCACAGATACGCAGTATTTT. Its protein is CASKEFSSTDTQYF.

This chain joins TRBV18 and TRBJ2-1, with TRBD1 as a possible D gene (6 bases). CDR1 and CDR2 from the germline V gene are KGHSH and LQKENI. The CDR3 extends over 13 amino acids. Trimming removed 1 base at V and 9 bases at J, with 10 bases between. CDR3 in DNA: TGTGCCAGCTCACCACTAGGGGGTGTTGAGCAGTTCTTC. Protein product: CASSPLGGVEQFF.

The V and J genes are TRBV28 and TRBJ1-2; D remains ambiguous. CDR1 and CDR2 (germline): MDHEN, SYDVKM. Trimming left V 5 bases short and J 8 bases short, with 12 bases between. The CDR3 consists of 12 residues. The CDR3 nucleotides read TGTGCCAGCAGTATATTATCGCAAGGCTACACCTTC. Encoded protein: CASSILSQGYTF.